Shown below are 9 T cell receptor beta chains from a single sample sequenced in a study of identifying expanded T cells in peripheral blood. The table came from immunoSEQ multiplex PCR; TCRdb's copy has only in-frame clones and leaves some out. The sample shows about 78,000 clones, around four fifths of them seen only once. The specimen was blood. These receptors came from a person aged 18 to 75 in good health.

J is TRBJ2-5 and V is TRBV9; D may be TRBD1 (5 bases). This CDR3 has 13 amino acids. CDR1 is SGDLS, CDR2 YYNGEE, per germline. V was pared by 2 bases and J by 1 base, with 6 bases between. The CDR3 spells CASSVDSQETQYF. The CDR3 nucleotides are TGTGCCAGCAGCGTCGACAGCCAAGAGACCCAGTACTTC. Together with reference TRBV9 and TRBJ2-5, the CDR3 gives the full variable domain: DSGVTQTPKHLITATGQRVTLRCSPRSGDLSVYWYQQSLDQGLQFLIQYYNGEERAKGNILERFSAQQFPDLHSELNLSSLELGDSALYFCASSVDSQETQYFGPGTRLLVL.

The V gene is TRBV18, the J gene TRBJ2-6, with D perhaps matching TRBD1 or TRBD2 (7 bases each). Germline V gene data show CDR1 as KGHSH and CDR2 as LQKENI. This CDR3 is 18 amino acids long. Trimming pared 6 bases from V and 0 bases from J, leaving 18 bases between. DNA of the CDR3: TGTGCCAGCTCCCTACAGGGGACTAAATTCTCTGGGGCCAACGTCCTGACTTTC. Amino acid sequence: CASSLQGTKFSGANVLTF.

The CDR3 region has the DNA TGTGCCAGCATCCGAGGGGCGGGAGTGAACACCGGGGAGCTGTTTTTT. Amino acids: CASIRGAGVNTGELFF. The chain uses TRBV7-8 and TRBJ2-2, with 7 positions matching TRBD2. Germline V gene sequence: CDR1 SGHVS, CDR2 FQNEAQ. The CDR3 has 16 amino acids. J gave up 1 base and V 7 bases, and 9 bases lay outside the gene matches.

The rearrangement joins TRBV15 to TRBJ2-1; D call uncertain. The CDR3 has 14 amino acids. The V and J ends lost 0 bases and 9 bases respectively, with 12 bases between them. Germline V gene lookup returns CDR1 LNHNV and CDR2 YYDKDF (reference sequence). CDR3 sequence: CATSREPSFGEQFF. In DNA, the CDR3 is TGTGCCACCAGCAGAGAGCCTTCGTTTGGTGAGCAGTTCTTC.

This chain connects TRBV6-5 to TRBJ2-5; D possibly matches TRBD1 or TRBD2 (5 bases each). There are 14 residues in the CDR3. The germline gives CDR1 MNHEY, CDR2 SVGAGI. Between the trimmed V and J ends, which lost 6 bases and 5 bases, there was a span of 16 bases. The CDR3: CASRGWGKGETQYF. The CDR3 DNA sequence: TGTGCCAGCAGAGGTTGGGGGAAGGGTGAGACCCAGTACTTC.

The DNA for the CDR3 is TGTGCTTGGTCTAGAGGACCGGACGGGCGCACAGATACGCAGTATTTT. It codes for CAWSRGPDGRTDTQYF. The chain is built from TRBV30 and TRBJ2-3; no definite D call. The CDR3 consists of 16 residues. Looked up from germline, CDR1 is GTSNPN and CDR2 is SVGIG (reference sequence).

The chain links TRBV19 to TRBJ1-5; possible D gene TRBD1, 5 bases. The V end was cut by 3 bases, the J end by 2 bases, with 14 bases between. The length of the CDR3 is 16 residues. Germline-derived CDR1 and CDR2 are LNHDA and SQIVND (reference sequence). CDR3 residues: CASSISRGSGNQPQHF. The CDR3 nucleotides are TGTGCCAGTAGTATCTCAAGGGGCTCAGGCAATCAGCCCCAGCATTTT.

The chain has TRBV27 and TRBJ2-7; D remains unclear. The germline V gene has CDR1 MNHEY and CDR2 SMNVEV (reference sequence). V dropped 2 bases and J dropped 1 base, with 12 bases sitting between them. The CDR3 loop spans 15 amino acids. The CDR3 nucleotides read TGTGCCAGCAGTTTAAGGAGTATGGGGTCCTACGAGCAGTACTTC. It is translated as CASSLRSMGSYEQYF.

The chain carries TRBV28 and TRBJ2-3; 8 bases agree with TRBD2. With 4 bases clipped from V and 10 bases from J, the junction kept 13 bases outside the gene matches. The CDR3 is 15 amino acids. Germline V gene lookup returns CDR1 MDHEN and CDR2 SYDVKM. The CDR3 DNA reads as TGTGCCAGCAGTTCCCCGGGAGGGCCCAGCCGATCGCAGTATTTT. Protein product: CASSSPGGPSRSQYF.